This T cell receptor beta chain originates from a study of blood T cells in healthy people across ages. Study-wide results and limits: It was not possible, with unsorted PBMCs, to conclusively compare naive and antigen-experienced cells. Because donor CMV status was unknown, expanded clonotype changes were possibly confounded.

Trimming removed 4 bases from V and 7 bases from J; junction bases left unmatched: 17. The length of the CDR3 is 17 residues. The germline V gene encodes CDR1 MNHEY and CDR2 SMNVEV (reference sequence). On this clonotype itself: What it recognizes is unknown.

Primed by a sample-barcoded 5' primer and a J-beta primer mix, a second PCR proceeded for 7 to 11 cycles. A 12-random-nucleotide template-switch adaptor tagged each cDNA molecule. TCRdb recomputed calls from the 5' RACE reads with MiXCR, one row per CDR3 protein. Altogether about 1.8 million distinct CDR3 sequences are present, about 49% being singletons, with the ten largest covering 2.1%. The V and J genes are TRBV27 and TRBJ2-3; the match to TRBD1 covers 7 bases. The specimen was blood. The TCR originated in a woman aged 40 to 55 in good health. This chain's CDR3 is CASSSSGTARERYTQYF. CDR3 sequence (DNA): TGTGCCAGCAGTTCCTCCGGGACAGCCCGTGAAAGGTATACGCAGTATTTT.